Sequencing of this T cell receptor beta chain was carried out in a study of CD8 T cells in ankylosing spondylitis. This clonotype appeared a few times. Its antigen is not known. Germline V gives CDR1 SGHVS, CDR2 FNYEAQ. The V gene lost 5 bases and the J gene lost 1 base, with 18 bases spanning the gap. The CDR3 contains 17 residues. Findings of the study overall: Reportedly, significant enrichment of disease-linked clones occurred in matched ankylosing spondylitis synovial fluid. Apparently characteristic of ankylosing spondylitis blood was a TCR beta motif (under ten highly homologous variants).

For TCR beta, libraries came from quantitative 5'-RACE with molecular barcodes. MiXCR, run by TCRdb on the 5' RACE reads, gives a single entry per CDR3 protein. This repertoire shows 250,000 to 300,000 distinct CDR3 sequences, 20% found once; its top ten account for roughly 8%. The genes are TRBV7-6 and TRBJ2-1; D gene unclear. The sequence was collected from a male donor with ankylosing spondylitis or in good health (not recorded which). Sequenced material: blood, either unsorted or a sorted T cell fraction (not recorded which). The CDR3 DNA is TGTGCCAGCAGCGGACGCCAGACCCTGGAATCCTACAATGAGCAGTTCTTC. Translation: CASSGRQTLESYNEQFF.